What follows are 7 T cell receptor beta chains derived from one specimen sequenced in a study of blood T cell repertoires in COVID-19. The repertoire was sequenced with immunoSEQ multiplex PCR; TCRdb's copy has only in-frame clones and lacks some. Among about 58,000 clones listed, 75% to 85% were seen once. Sequenced sample: peripheral blood. The receptors here all came from a human donor in a cohort sampled during active COVID-19.

This clone was counted at least ten times. The CDR3 bases are TGTGCCAGCAGCGTTATGGCGGGAGTGGCTTCCGGGGAGCTGTTTTTT. Its protein is CASSVMAGVASGELFF. The chain combines TRBV9 with TRBJ2-2, with 7 bases identical to TRBD2. V dropped 2 bases and J dropped 6; count of bases not matched to a gene: 10. The germline V gene has CDR1 SGDLS and CDR2 YYNGEE. The CDR3 runs 16 residues.

The chain uses TRBV7-9 and TRBJ2-3, with D possibly matching TRBD2 (5 bases). Germline V CDR1 and CDR2: SEHNR, FQNEAQ (reference sequence). The CDR3 is 14 residues long. Trimming pared 5 bases from V and 6 bases from J, leaving 15 bases between. The chain's CDR3 is CASSPRRESDTQYF. The DNA for the CDR3 is TGTGCCAGCAGCCCCCGAAGGGAGTCCGATACGCAGTATTTT.

The chain uses TRBV7-2 and TRBJ2-1, with D tentatively TRBD2 (5 bases). This CDR3 comprises 14 residues. Trimming cost V 5 bases and J 9 bases, with 17 bases left between them. Germline CDR1 SGHTA, CDR2 FQGNSA. CDR3 DNA sequence: TGTGCCAGCAGCAGCCGATGGGCCCGGGGTGAGCAGTTCTTC. It translates to CASSSRWARGEQFF.

The genes are TRBV6-6 and TRBJ2-2, with 8 bases matching TRBD2. Germline assignment: CDR1 MNHNY and CDR2 SVGAGI (reference sequence). The CDR3 runs to 21 residues. Trimming removed 5 bases from V and 0 bases from J; junction bases left unmatched: 20. The CDR3 loop reads CASSLQVGQVAGLANTGELFF. The CDR3, as DNA: TGTGCCAGCAGTCTTCAGGTGGGGCAGGTAGCGGGGCTTGCGAACACCGGGGAGCTGTTTTTT.

The chain employs TRBV16 and TRBJ1-1, with D uncertain. The germline gives CDR1 KGHSY, CDR2 FQNENV. CDR3 length: 14 residues. V was clipped by 0 bases and J by 5 bases, with 10 bases between them. Here the CDR3 reads CASSQSGSGTEAFF. The CDR3 DNA is TGTGCCAGCAGCCAATCCGGGTCGGGGACTGAAGCTTTCTTT.

This clone was counted a single time. V is TRBV5-1 and J is TRBJ1-1; 8 nucleotides align to TRBD1. The CDR3 covers 13 residues. CDR1 SGHRS and CDR2 YFSETQ come from the germline V gene. The V segment lost 6 bases and the J segment 2 bases; nucleotides outside the gene matches: 3. The CDR3 nucleotides read TGCGCCAGCACTGGACAGGGTAACACTGAAGCTTTCTTT. This gives the protein CASTGQGNTEAFF.

V is TRBV7-2 and J is TRBJ2-1; the D gene is possibly TRBD2 (7 bases). Germline V gene data show CDR1 as SGHTA and CDR2 as FQGNSA. Between the trimmed V and J ends, which lost 5 bases and 6 bases, there was a span of 14 bases. This CDR3 spans 14 amino acids. CDR3 coding DNA: TGTGCCAGCAGCGGGGGGGCCCTCGGCAATGAGCAGTTCTTC. This translates into CASSGGALGNEQFF.